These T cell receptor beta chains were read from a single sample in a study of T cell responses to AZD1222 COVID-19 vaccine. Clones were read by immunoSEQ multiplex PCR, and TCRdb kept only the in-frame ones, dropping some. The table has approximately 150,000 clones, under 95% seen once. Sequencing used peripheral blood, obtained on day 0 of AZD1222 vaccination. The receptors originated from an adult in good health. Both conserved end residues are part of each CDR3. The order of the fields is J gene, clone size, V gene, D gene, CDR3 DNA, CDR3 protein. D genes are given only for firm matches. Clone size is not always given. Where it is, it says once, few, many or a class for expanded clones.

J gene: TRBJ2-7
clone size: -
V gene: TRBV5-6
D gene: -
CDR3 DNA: TGTGCCAGCAGCTTGTTTGGCGACGAGCAGTACTTC
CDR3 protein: CASSLFGDEQYF

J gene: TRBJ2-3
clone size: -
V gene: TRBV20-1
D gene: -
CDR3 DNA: TGCAGTGCTAGTGACCCCGGCACAGATACGCAGTATTTT
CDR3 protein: CSASDPGTDTQYF

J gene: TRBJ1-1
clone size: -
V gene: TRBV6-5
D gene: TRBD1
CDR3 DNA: TGTGCCAGCAGTTACTCACAGGGGGCTAACACTGAAGCTTTCTTT
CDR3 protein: CASSYSQGANTEAFF

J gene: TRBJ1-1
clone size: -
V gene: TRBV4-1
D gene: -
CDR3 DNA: TGCGCCAGCAGCCAAGATAGAGGTCGGAACACTGAAGCTTTCTTT
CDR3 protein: CASSQDRGRNTEAFF

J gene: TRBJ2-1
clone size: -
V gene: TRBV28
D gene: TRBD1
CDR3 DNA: TGTGCCAGCAAAATTCCGGGACAGGGGGGGGAGCAGTTCTTC
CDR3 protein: CASKIPGQGGEQFF

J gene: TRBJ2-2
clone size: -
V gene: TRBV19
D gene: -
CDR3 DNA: TGTGCCAGTAGGGTGCTAACCGGGGAGCTGTTTTTT
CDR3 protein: CASRVLTGELFF

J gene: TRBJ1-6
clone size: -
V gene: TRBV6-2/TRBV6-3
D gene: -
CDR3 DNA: TGTGCCAGCAGTTACCAGGGGAATTCACCCCTCCACTTT
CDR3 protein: CASSYQGNSPLHF

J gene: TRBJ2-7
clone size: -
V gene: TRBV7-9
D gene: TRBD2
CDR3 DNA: TGTGCCAGCAGCTACGGGACTAGCGGGTCCTACCTAGTGGAGCAGTACTTC
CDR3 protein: CASSYGTSGSYLVEQYF

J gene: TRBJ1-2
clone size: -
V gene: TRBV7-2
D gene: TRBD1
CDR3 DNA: TGTGCCAGCAGCCTATCCCGGACAGGGAGTGGCTACACCTTC
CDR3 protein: CASSLSRTGSGYTF

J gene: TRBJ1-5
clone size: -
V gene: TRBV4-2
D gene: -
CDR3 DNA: TGTGCCAGCAGCCAAGAAAATACCTATAGCAATCAGCCCCAGCATTTT
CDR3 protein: CASSQENTYSNQPQHF

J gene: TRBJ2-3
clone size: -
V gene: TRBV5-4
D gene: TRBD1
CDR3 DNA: TGTGCCAGCAGCTTGCAGGGGGCCACAGATACGCAGTATTTT
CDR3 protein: CASSLQGATDTQYF

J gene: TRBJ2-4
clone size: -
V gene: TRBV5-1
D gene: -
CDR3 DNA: TGCGCCAGAGAACCCGGGCCTAAAAACATTCAGTACTTC
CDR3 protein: CAREPGPKNIQYF

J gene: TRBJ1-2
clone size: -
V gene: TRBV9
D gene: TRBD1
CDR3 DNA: TGTGCCAGCAGCTCCGGACAGGGCCTCGCCTCGAGCTATGGCTACACCTTC
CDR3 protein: CASSSGQGLASSYGYTF

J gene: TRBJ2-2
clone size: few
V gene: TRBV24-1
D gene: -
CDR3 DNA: TGTGCCGGGCCTTGGGTCGAGAATCTCGGCACCGGGGAGCTGTTTTTT
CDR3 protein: CAGPWVENLGTGELFF

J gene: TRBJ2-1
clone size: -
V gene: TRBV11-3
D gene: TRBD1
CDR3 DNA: TGTGCCAGCCCCCTGTGGGGACAGGGGGTAGATGAGCAGTTCTTC
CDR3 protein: CASPLWGQGVDEQFF

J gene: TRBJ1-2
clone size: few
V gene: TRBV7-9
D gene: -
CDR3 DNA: TGTGCCAGCAGCATCCCGAACTATGGCTACACCTTC
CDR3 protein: CASSIPNYGYTF

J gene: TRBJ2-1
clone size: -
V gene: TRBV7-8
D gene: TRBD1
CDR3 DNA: TGTGCCAGCAGCTTACCTGACAGGGGTAGGAATGAGCAGTTCTTC
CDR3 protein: CASSLPDRGRNEQFF

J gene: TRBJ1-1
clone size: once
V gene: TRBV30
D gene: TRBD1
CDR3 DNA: TGTGCCTGGAGCCGAACAGGGGACCGAGGAGCTTTCTTT
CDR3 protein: CAWSRTGDRGAFF

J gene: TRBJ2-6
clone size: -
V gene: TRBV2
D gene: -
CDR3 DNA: TGTGCCAGCAGACCCAGGACTCTATACTCTGGGGCCAACGTCCTGACTTTC
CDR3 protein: CASRPRTLYSGANVLTF

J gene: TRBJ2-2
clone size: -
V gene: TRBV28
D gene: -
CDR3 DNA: TGTGGGGGGGCCGCGAACACCGGGGAGCTGTTTTTT
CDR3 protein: CGGAANTGELFF

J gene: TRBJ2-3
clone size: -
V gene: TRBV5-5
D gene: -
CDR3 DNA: TGTGCCAGCAGCTTGATGCGACAGGGCACAGATACGCAGTATTTT
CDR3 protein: CASSLMRQGTDTQYF

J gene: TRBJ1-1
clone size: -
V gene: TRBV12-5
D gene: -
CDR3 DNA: TGTGCTAGTGGTTTGGCCCTGAACACTGAAGCTTTCTTT
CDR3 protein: CASGLALNTEAFF

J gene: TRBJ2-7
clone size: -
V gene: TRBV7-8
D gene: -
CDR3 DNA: TGTGCCAGCAGCTTAGCCTCTGGAGGGGAGCAGTACTTC
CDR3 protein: CASSLASGGEQYF

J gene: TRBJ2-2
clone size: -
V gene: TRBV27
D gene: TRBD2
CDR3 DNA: TGTGCCAGCAGTGGGACTAGCGGGAGTGTCGGCACCGGGGAGCTGTTTTTT
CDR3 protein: CASSGTSGSVGTGELFF

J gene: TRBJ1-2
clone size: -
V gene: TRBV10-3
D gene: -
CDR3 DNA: TGTGCCATCAGTGAGGGTGTGACAGCCGTAGACTATGGCTACACCTTC
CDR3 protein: CAISEGVTAVDYGYTF

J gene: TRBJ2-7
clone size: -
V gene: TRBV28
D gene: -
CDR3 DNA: TGTGCCAGCAGTCGACCGGGACATTACGAGCAGTACTTC
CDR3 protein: CASSRPGHYEQYF

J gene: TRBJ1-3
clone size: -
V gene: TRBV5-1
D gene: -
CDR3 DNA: TGCGCCAGCAGCTTCAATCCCTCAAGCTCTGGAAACACCATATATTTT
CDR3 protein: CASSFNPSSSGNTIYF

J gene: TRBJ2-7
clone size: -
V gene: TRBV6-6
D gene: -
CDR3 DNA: TGTGCCAGCACCCGATGGGGGGAGGTGAACGAGCAGTACTTC
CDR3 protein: CASTRWGEVNEQYF

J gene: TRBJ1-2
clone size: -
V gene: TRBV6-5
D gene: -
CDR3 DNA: TGTGCCAGCAGACTCGGACCTCTAAACTATGGCTACACCTTC
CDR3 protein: CASRLGPLNYGYTF

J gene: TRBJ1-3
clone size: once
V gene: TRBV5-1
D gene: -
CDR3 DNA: TGCGCCAGCAGCTTGGACTGGGACACCGACACCATATATTTT
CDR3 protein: CASSLDWDTDTIYF

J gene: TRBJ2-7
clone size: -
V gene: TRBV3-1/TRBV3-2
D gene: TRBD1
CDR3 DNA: TGTGCCAGCAGCCACACAGGGGCCCACTACGAGCAGTACTTC
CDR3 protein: CASSHTGAHYEQYF

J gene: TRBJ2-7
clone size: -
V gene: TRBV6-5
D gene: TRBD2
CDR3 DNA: TGTGCCACCCTTAGCGGGAGAAGTGACGAGCAGTACTTC
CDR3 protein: CATLSGRSDEQYF

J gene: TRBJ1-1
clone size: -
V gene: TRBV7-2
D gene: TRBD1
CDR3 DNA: TGTGCCAGCAGCTTAGTGACAGGGGAAACTGAAGCTTTCTTT
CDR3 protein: CASSLVTGETEAFF

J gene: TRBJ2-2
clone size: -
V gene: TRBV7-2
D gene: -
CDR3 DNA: TGTGCCAGCAGCCCACGCGTCACCGGGGAGCTGTTTTTT
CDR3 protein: CASSPRVTGELFF

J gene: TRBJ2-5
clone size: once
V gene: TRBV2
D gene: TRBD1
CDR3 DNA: TGTGCCAGCAGTGAAGGGGGACAGATCCAAGAGACCCAGTACTTC
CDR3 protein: CASSEGGQIQETQYF

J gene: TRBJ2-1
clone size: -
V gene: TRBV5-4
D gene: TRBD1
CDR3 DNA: TGTGCCAGCAGCTTTGACACGGGACAGAGCTCCTACAATGAGCAGTTCTTC
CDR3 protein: CASSFDTGQSSYNEQFF

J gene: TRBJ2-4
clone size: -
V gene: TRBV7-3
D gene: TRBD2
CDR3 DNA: TGTGCCAACATAGCGGGAGGGCCATGGAACATTCAGTACTTC
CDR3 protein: CANIAGGPWNIQYF

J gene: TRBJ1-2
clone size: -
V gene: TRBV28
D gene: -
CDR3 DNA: TGTGCCAGCAGCCTTCAGGTCTATGGCTACACCTTC
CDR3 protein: CASSLQVYGYTF

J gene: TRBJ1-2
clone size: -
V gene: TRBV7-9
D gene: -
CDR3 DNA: TGTGCCAGCATCCTACCGGGGGACTATGGCTACACCTTC
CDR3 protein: CASILPGDYGYTF

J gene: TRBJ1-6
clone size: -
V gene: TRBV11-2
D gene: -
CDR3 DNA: TGTGCCAGCAGCTTATGGGACCCAAATTCACCCCTCCACTTT
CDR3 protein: CASSLWDPNSPLHF

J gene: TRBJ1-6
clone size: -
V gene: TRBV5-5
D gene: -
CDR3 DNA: TGTGCCAGCAGCTATGGTAGGGTGAATAATTCACCCCTCCACTTT
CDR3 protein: CASSYGRVNNSPLHF